This entry lists 31 T cell receptor beta chains sequenced from one sample in a study of CD8 T cells in ankylosing spondylitis. Using its own MiXCR run on the 5' RACE reads, TCRdb lists one record per CDR3 protein. The sample includes about 140,000 distinct CDR3 sequences, about 32% of them seen just once. The source material was synovial fluid, either unsorted or a sorted T cell fraction (not recorded which). These receptors came from a male donor with ankylosing spondylitis.

Only one count was recorded for this clonotype. The rearrangement uses TRBV28 and TRBJ2-4; D call uncertain. V shed 1 base and J shed 15 bases, with 13 bases lying between them. The CDR3 loop spans 12 amino acids. CDR1 MDHEN and CDR2 SYDVKM come from the germline V gene. The CDR3: CASSLLLGPRYF. DNA of the CDR3: TGTGCCAGCAGTTTATTGCTCGGCCCCCGGTACTTC.

The rearrangement links TRBV3-1 to TRBJ1-1, with TRBD1 as a possible D gene (5 bases). The ends were cut back, 0 bases at V and 8 bases at J, with 7 bases in the middle. The CDR3 has 12 amino acids. Germline V gives CDR1 LGHDT, CDR2 YNNKEL (reference sequence). The CDR3 reads CASSQDWTEAFF. In DNA form, the CDR3 reads TGTGCCAGCAGCCAAGACTGGACAGAAGCTTTCTTT. Full variable domain (outside the CDR3, taken from reference TRBV3-1 and TRBJ1-1): DTAVSQTPKYLVTQMGNDKSIKCEQNLGHDTMYWYKQDSKKFLKIMFSYNNKELIINETVPNRFSPKSPDKAHLNLHINSLELGDSAVYFCASSQDWTEAFFGQGTRLTVV.

V usage is TRBV20-1 and J usage is TRBJ1-2; 7 bases agree with TRBD1. The CDR3 covers 16 residues. Germline V lookup: CDR1 DFQATT, CDR2 SNEGSKA (reference sequence). Losses at the gene ends were 3 bases for V and 6 bases for J; bases not matched to a gene: 16. CDR3 loop: CSASPSGGQGVDGYTF. DNA of the CDR3: TGCAGTGCTAGCCCCTCCGGGGGCCAGGGGGTGGATGGCTACACCTTC.

The CDR3 coding sequence is TGCGCCAGCAGCCACCCGGGACTAGCGGGGGGGGCTAATAGAGATGAGCAGTTCTTC. It yields the protein CASSHPGLAGGANRDEQFF. The gene calls are TRBV4-1 and TRBJ2-1; 16 bases align to TRBD2. Germline lookup yields CDR1 MGHRA and CDR2 YSYEKL. The trim removed 3 bases at V and 8 bases at J, leaving 13 bases unmatched. The CDR3 runs to 19 residues.

This clonotype has ten or more counts. The chain combines TRBV11-2 with TRBJ2-2, with D perhaps TRBD1 or TRBD2 (6 bases each). Germline CDR1 is SGHAT and CDR2 is FQNNGV. Trimming shortened V by 3 bases and J by 3 bases, and 11 bases separated the two germline ends. The CDR3 sequence is 15 residues long. The CDR3 bases are TGTGCCAGCAGCTTTAGGAGGGGGGACACCGGGGAGCTGTTTTTT. It encodes CASSFRRGDTGELFF. Variable domain in full (rest from reference TRBV11-2 and TRBJ2-2): EAGVAQSPRYKIIEKRQSVAFWCNPISGHATLYWYQQILGQGPKLLIQFQNNGVVDDSQLPKDRFSAERLKGVDSTLKIQPAKLEDSAVYLCASSFRRGDTGELFFGEGSRLTVL.

This sequence joins TRBV6-1 and TRBJ1-2; D is ambiguous. CDR1 is MNHNS and CDR2 is SASEGT in the germline V gene. V lost 6 bases, J lost 4 bases, and 18 bases lay in between. The CDR3 spans 15 residues. DNA for the CDR3: TGTGCCAGCAGAGACCGCCCGGAGTCCCTCTATGGCTACACCTTC. Protein: CASRDRPESLYGYTF.

This clonotype was observed a few times. The CDR3 reads CASSLLGESDTEAFF. CDR3 DNA: TGTGCCAGCAGTTTACTTGGGGAGTCGGACACTGAAGCTTTCTTT. The rearrangement links TRBV12-3 or TRBV12-4 to TRBJ1-1, with unresolved D. V lost 2 bases and J lost 3, with 13 bases in between. This CDR3 is 15 amino acids long.

The J gene is TRBJ1-1, the V gene TRBV11-2; 10 bases align to TRBD1. The germline V gene encodes CDR1 SGHAT and CDR2 FQNNGV. Germline trimming cut 5 bases from V and 4 bases from J; bases unmatched to any gene: 4. This CDR3 is built from 14 residues. In DNA form, the CDR3 reads TGTGCCAGCAGCCTAGGGACAGGGGTCACTGAAGCTTTCTTT. Translated: CASSLGTGVTEAFF.

The chain combines TRBV10-3 with TRBJ2-7; TRBD2 is a possible D gene (5 bases). The V and J ends lost 4 bases and 0 bases respectively, with 10 bases between them. The CDR3 length is 14 residues. Germline-derived CDR1 and CDR2 are ENHRY and SYGVKD. The CDR3 DNA sequence: TGTGCCATCAGTGTTGGTGGGAGCTCCTACGAGCAGTACTTC. It codes for CAISVGGSSYEQYF.

This clonotype was observed a few times. V gene TRBV6-1 combines with J gene TRBJ1-6; D unclear. Germline V CDR1 and CDR2: MNHNS, SASEGT. V was cut by 6 bases and J by 7 bases, with 10 bases left in between. This CDR3 is built from 13 residues. As DNA, the CDR3 is TGTGCCAGCAGACCGACTCTGAATTCACCCCTCCACTTT. Protein sequence: CASRPTLNSPLHF.

The chain combines TRBV6-1 with TRBJ1-3; D gene unclear. The CDR3 length is 14 residues. From germline, CDR1 is MNHNS and CDR2 SASEGT. The germline V and J ends were trimmed by 6 bases and 3 bases, with 12 bases remaining between them. The CDR3 DNA is TGTGCCAGCAGCCAGGACGGAGGTGGAAACACCATATATTTT. It is translated as CASSQDGGGNTIYF.

This clonotype turned up a few times. The chain carries TRBV12-3 or TRBV12-4 and TRBJ1-6, with D tentatively TRBD1 (5 bases). The V end lost 5 bases, the J end lost 7 bases, and 12 bases lay between the germline ends. The CDR3 runs to 14 residues. The CDR3 loop is CASSPGPTNSPLHF. CDR3 coding DNA: TGTGCCAGCAGTCCGGGACCGACAAATTCACCCCTCCACTTT.

The V gene is TRBV11-3, the J gene TRBJ2-2; D might be TRBD1 or TRBD2, each matching 5 bases. V lost 1 base and J 4 bases, leaving 10 bases between the germline ends. This CDR3 has 15 amino acids. The germline V gene encodes CDR1 SGHNT and CDR2 YENEEA. CDR3 protein: CASSLAGSGTGELFF. Written as DNA, the CDR3 is TGTGCCAGCAGCTTAGCAGGGAGCGGCACCGGGGAGCTGTTTTTT.

This chain uses TRBV5-6 with TRBJ1-1; 7 positions match TRBD1. The CDR3 spans 14 residues. Trimming at V came to 4 bases and at J to 7 bases, leaving 10 bases not matched to a gene. CDR1 is SGHDT, CDR2 YYEEEE, per germline. In DNA form, the CDR3 reads TGTGCCAGCAGCCTAAACACAGGGGTAGGTGAAGCTTTCTTT. It yields the protein CASSLNTGVGEAFF.

This clonotype showed up many times. This chain uses TRBV27 with TRBJ2-7, with D unresolved. This CDR3 contains 13 residues. Germline assignment: CDR1 MNHEY and CDR2 SMNVEV (reference sequence). V lost 5 bases to trimming and J lost 5 bases, with 13 bases between them. This CDR3 reads CASSPLSRDEQYF. Here the CDR3 DNA reads TGTGCCAGCAGTCCCCTCTCACGCGACGAGCAGTACTTC.

This clonotype has a count of ten or more. V and J are TRBV10-3 and TRBJ2-2, with a possible D match to TRBD1 (5 bases). The germline CDR1 and CDR2 sequences are ENHRY and SYGVKD. V was cut by 10 bases and J by 0 bases, with 12 bases left in between. The CDR3 sequence is 14 residues long. Here the CDR3 DNA reads TGTGCCACCTCGACAGCGACGAACACCGGGGAGCTGTTTTTT. Translation gives CATSTATNTGELFF.

The chain links TRBV20-1 to TRBJ1-6, with 7 bases fitting TRBD1. CDR1 and CDR2 from the germline V gene are DFQATT and SNEGSKA (reference sequence). This CDR3 region has 16 residues. V was clipped by 0 bases and J by 5 bases; unmatched bases: 7. In DNA form, the CDR3 reads TGCAGTGCTAGAGATCAGGGGGGGTCCAATAATTCACCCCTCCACTTT. It specifies CSARDQGGSNNSPLHF.

The chain links TRBV27 to TRBJ2-3, with 7 bases identical to TRBD1. This CDR3 spans 19 amino acids. Per the germline V gene, CDR1 is MNHEY and CDR2 is SMNVEV (reference sequence). V trimming: 5 bases; J trimming: 2 bases; junction bases outside the gene matches: 19. CDR3 residues: CASSPDPPGDRYLTDTQYF. CDR3 bases: TGTGCCAGCAGTCCTGACCCACCCGGGGACAGATATCTCACAGATACGCAGTATTTT.

This clonotype was seen only a few times. The J gene is TRBJ1-2, the V gene TRBV20-1, with 7 bases fitting TRBD1. Per germline, CDR1 DFQATT and CDR2 SNEGSKA (reference sequence). This CDR3 comprises 15 residues. The J segment lost 4 bases and the V segment lost 6 bases, leaving 14 bases of the junction unmatched. The CDR3: CSAKTPPGGAYGYTF. CDR3 DNA sequence: TGCAGTGCAAAGACACCCCCAGGGGGTGCCTATGGCTACACCTTC.

The sample holds one count of this clonotype. The gene calls are TRBV12-3 or TRBV12-4 and TRBJ2-7; 9 bases map to TRBD2. J gave up 6 bases and V 5 bases, and 8 bases lay outside the gene matches. The CDR3 spans 14 residues. DNA for the CDR3: TGTGCCAGCAGTCTGACTAGCGGTCGTAGCGAGCAGTACTTC. This sequence encodes CASSLTSGRSEQYF.

This sequence joins TRBV18 and TRBJ2-4; 9 bases agree with TRBD1. This CDR3 is built from 16 residues. The J segment lost 9 bases and the V segment lost 3 bases, leaving 12 bases of the junction unmatched. In germline, CDR1 is KGHSH, CDR2 LQKENI. The CDR3, as DNA: TGTGCCAGCTCACCCACGACGGCCGGACAGGGGAGCATTCAGTACTTC. Its translation is CASSPTTAGQGSIQYF.

The chain uses TRBV19 and TRBJ1-5; D possibly corresponds to TRBD1 (6 bases). Per germline, CDR1 LNHDA and CDR2 SQIVND (reference sequence). Trimming pared 9 bases from V and 5 bases from J, leaving 17 bases between. The CDR3 contains 14 residues. The CDR3 nucleotides read TGTGCCAGCTGGGGGGGGGCGAATTATCAGCCCCAGCATTTT. Encoded protein: CASWGGANYQPQHF.

CDR3 DNA: TGCAGTGCTAGAGATCTGGTAGGGGACCCCTACGAGCAGTACTTC. This codes for CSARDLVGDPYEQYF. This chain links TRBV20-1 with TRBJ2-7; D may match TRBD1 or TRBD2 (5 bases each). Germline V CDR1 and CDR2: DFQATT, SNEGSKA (reference sequence). CDR3 length: 15 amino acids. The V end was cut by 0 bases, the J end by 2 bases, with 14 bases between.

This chain uses TRBV20-1 with TRBJ2-5; D gene uncertain. Germline CDR1 DFQATT, CDR2 SNEGSKA (reference sequence). The CDR3 consists of 13 residues. Trimming took off 0 bases at V and 5 bases at J, with 10 bases between the two ends. CDR3 bases: TGCAGTGCTAGAGAAACAGTGGTGGAGACCCAGTACTTC. Translation gives CSARETVVETQYF.

This sequence joins TRBV6-1 and TRBJ2-2; no definite D call. Trimming left V 6 bases short and J 8 bases short, with 13 bases between. Germline CDR1 reads MNHNS; CDR2 reads SASEGT. The CDR3 length is 13 residues. As DNA, the CDR3 is TGTGCCAGCAGCCCCACCTGGTCTGGGGAGCTGTTTTTT. This encodes CASSPTWSGELFF.

The chain is built from TRBV7-2 and TRBJ1-2; D is unclear. Germline V lookup: CDR1 SGHTA, CDR2 FQGNSA. The germline V and J ends were trimmed by 3 bases and 10 bases, with 12 bases remaining between them. This CDR3 spans 12 amino acids. CDR3 coding DNA: TGTGCCAGCAGCTTGAACAGACTTTACTACACCTTC. Translation gives CASSLNRLYYTF.

This clonotype was detected only a few times. The chain employs TRBV3-1 and TRBJ2-1; 9 nucleotides line up with TRBD2. V shed 4 bases, J shed 2 bases, and the junction held 3 bases outside the gene matches. This CDR3 is built from 15 residues. Germline CDR1 is LGHDT and CDR2 is YNNKEL (reference sequence). CDR3 nucleotides: TGTGCCAGCAGCCCGCGCGGGGGGGCCTACAATGAGCAGTTCTTC. It yields the protein CASSPRGGAYNEQFF.

The chain employs TRBV2 and TRBJ1-1; 7 nucleotides agree with TRBD1. Germline trimming cut 3 bases from V and 5 bases from J; bases unmatched to any gene: 21. The germline V gene encodes CDR1 SNHLY and CDR2 FYNNEI. The CDR3 spans 19 residues. The CDR3 DNA follows: TGTGCCAGCAGTGAGTTTATTTTCGGACACGGCAGGGGGAAGACTGAAGCTTTCTTT. This codes for CASSEFIFGHGRGKTEAFF.

This chain connects TRBV7-9 to TRBJ2-7; 7 bases map to TRBD2. The germline CDR1 and CDR2 sequences are SEHNR and FQNEAQ (reference sequence). This CDR3 is built from 15 residues. With V trimmed by 5 bases and J by 3 bases, 10 bases remained unmatched. CDR3 in DNA: TGTGCCAGCAGCCTCGTCAGTCTAGCGGACTACGAGCAGTACTTC. It codes for CASSLVSLADYEQYF.

The rearrangement joins TRBV12-3 or TRBV12-4 to TRBJ1-2; D may be TRBD1 (6 bases). The V and J ends lost 6 bases and 6 bases respectively, with 14 bases between them. The CDR3 is 13 amino acids. The CDR3 is CASRYGGAHGYTF. Written as DNA, the CDR3 is TGTGCCAGCAGATACGGGGGGGCGCATGGCTACACCTTC.

This clonotype was detected a few times. The rearrangement joins TRBV20-1 to TRBJ2-1, with D possibly matching TRBD1 (6 bases). The CDR3 extends over 15 amino acids. Deletions cut 3 bases from V and 3 bases from J, with 15 bases between. CDR1 is DFQATT, CDR2 SNEGSKA, per germline (reference sequence). The DNA for the CDR3 is TGCAGTGCTAGCCCTCTGGACAGATACTACAATGAGCAGTTCTTC. Protein product: CSASPLDRYYNEQFF.